This paragraph reports one T cell receptor (beta chain). Trimming left V 8 bases short and J 6 bases short, with 15 bases between. Germline CDR1 SEHNR, CDR2 FQNEAQ (reference sequence). This CDR3 region has 13 residues. The data derive from a study of blood T cell repertoires in COVID-19. Study details: From T cells, B-cell-depleted T cells, or PBMCs came the material, which was cDNA or gDNA.

Original data processing: Scientists estimated how many nucleated cells there were by amplifying reference gene primers. Only in-frame clones appear in the TCRdb table, and some are missing; sequencing was by immunoSEQ multiplex PCR. Clone size and the V and J calls come from that table; the DNA yielded D and trimming. The sample yields around 200,000 clones, about 83% seen once. The chain uses TRBV7-9 and TRBJ2-3; a possible D gene is TRBD2 (5 bases). This TCR derives from a man aged 40-49 years with acute COVID-19. Sample: PBMCs or T cells enriched from blood (not recorded which). CDR3 region: CASGVVGSDTQYF. The CDR3 nucleotides read TGTGCCAGCGGGGTGGTGGGGAGCGATACGCAGTATTTT.